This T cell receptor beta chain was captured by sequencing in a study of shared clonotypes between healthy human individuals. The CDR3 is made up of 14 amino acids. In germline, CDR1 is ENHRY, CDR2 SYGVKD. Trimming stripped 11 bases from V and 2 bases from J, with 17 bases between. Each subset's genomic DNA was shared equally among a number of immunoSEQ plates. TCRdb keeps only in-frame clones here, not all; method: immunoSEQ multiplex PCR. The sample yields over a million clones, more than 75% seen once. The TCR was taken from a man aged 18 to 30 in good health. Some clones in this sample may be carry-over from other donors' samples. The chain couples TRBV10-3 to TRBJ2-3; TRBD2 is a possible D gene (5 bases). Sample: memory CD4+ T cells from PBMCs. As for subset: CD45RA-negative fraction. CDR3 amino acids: CASSGNQFTDTQYF. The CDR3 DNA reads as TGTGCCTCTTCGGGGAACCAATTCACAGATACGCAGTATTTT.